This T cell receptor (beta chain) was sequenced for a study of T cells after yellow fever vaccination. For the study at large: Any fraction with a low cell number was prepared using SMART-Seq v4 Ultra Low Input.

Study-level findings and limits: Most primary-vaccination clones reappeared after the booster (more than 95% CD4, about 88% CD8). Peaking on day 5 versus 15, the secondary response was faster but weaker.

The CDR3 is 19 residues long. With 4 bases clipped from V and 0 bases from J, the junction kept 12 bases outside the gene matches. Germline V gene data show CDR1 as SGHTA and CDR2 as FQGNSA. UMIs were added to TCR cDNA along with a universal primer site when it was made by 5'RACE template switching. TCRdb itself ran the 5' RACE reads through MiXCR, one entry per CDR3 protein. The sample has some 170,000 distinct CDR3 sequences, about a tenth seen once. On this clonotype: Its antigen is still unknown.

The sequence came from a man aged 18-30 years who received the YFV17D yellow fever vaccine. The V and J genes are TRBV7-2 and TRBJ2-3; 11 positions match TRBD2. This specimen was CD8+ T cells sorted from PBMCs, taken 45 days after the yellow fever booster vaccination. The CDR3 DNA sequence: TGTGCCAGCAGCTCGACGAGCCAAACTAGCGGGGGTAGCACAGATACGCAGTATTTT. It codes for CASSSTSQTSGGSTDTQYF.